This record looks at one T cell receptor (beta chain) sequence and its context. TCRdb keeps only in-frame clones here, not all; method: immunoSEQ multiplex PCR. The data show 2 million to 2.5 million clones, about 94% seen once. These data belong to a study of shared clonotypes between healthy human individuals. The study enrolled healthy HIV-negative adults without recent acute infections or vaccinations as donors. The ends were cut back, 3 bases at V and 8 bases at J, with 7 bases in the middle. The CDR3 totals 12 residues. The germline gives CDR1 MGHDK, CDR2 SYGVNS. The TCR sequence derives from a man between 18 and 35 years old in good health. The sequencing input was naive CD4+ T cells sorted from blood. Subset of the sample: CD45RA+ positively selected. J is TRBJ1-4 and V is TRBV25-1; D not resolved. The CDR3, as DNA: TGTGCCAGCAGTGATTTGGGGGAAAAACTGTTTTTT. This translates into CASSDLGEKLFF.